The 15 T cell receptor beta chains in this list originate from one sample, sequenced in a study of T cells after yellow fever vaccination. Via MiXCR, TCRdb re-called the 5' RACE reads, giving one row per CDR3 protein. This sample has some 500,000 distinct CDR3 sequences, with roughly 14% found just once. This sample comprised PBMCs, obtained on the day of the yellow fever booster vaccination. These receptors all come from a man between 25 and 39 years old who received the YFV17D yellow fever vaccine.

V and J are TRBV19 and TRBJ1-5; D uncertain. V was trimmed by 4 bases and J by 3 bases, leaving 16 bases between them. CDR1 is LNHDA and CDR2 is SQIVND in the germline V gene (reference sequence). This CDR3 contains 16 residues. The CDR3, as DNA: TGTGCCAGTAGTAGGAGGGATGGTACGTACAATCAGCCCCAGCATTTT. Translated, it gives CASSRRDGTYNQPQHF.

A few counts support this clonotype. The chain has TRBV12-3 or TRBV12-4 and TRBJ1-1, with D perhaps TRBD1 (5 bases). The CDR3 loop spans 14 amino acids. Trimming stripped 6 bases from V and 7 bases from J, with 18 bases between. The CDR3 is CASSVRGTLGEAFF. The CDR3 DNA follows: TGTGCCAGCAGCGTACGGGGCACACTGGGTGAAGCTTTCTTT.

The V call is TRBV6-1, the J call TRBJ1-6; D is possibly TRBD1 (6 bases). The germline V gene has CDR1 MNHNS and CDR2 SASEGT. The CDR3 runs to 15 residues. V gave up 6 bases and J gave up 5 bases, with 14 bases separating them. CDR3 coding DNA: TGTGCCAGCAGCAACAGGGTGAGGAATAATTCACCCCTCCACTTT. Amino acid sequence: CASSNRVRNNSPLHF.

The CDR3 protein is CASSEGRGNGYTF. In nucleotides, the CDR3 is TGTGCCAGCAGCGAGGGGAGGGGGAATGGCTACACCTTC. The J gene is TRBJ1-2, the V gene TRBV9; D may be TRBD1 (6 bases). The germline CDR1 and CDR2 sequences are SGDLS and YYNGEE. The CDR3 consists of 13 residues. V shed 3 bases and J shed 6 bases, with 12 bases lying between them.

This rearrangement joins TRBV11-1 to TRBJ2-7; TRBD1 agrees at 12 bases. Germline trimming cut 2 bases from V and 1 base from J; bases unmatched to any gene: 9. This CDR3 is built from 18 residues. Germline-derived CDR1 and CDR2 are SGHAT and FQDESV (reference sequence). CDR3 nucleotides: TGTGCCAGCAGCTTAAGGGACAGGGGGCAACAACGATCCTACGAGCAGTACTTC. Protein: CASSLRDRGQQRSYEQYF.

This chain joins TRBV20-1 and TRBJ2-7; possibly TRBD1 for D (7 bases). Trimming took 6 bases from V and 4 from J, leaving 16 bases between them. This CDR3 has 13 residues. The germline gives CDR1 DFQATT, CDR2 SNEGSKA (reference sequence). Here the CDR3 reads CSATRDRVYEQYF. The CDR3 coding sequence is TGCAGTGCGACGCGGGACAGAGTATACGAGCAGTACTTC.

In this sample, this clonotype turned up a few times. The chain carries TRBV11-2 and TRBJ1-6, with D hard to call. V lost 1 base and J lost 0, with 7 bases in between. This CDR3 is built from 16 residues. The germline V gene has CDR1 SGHAT and CDR2 FQNNGV. The CDR3 sequence: CASSLAGISYNSPLHF. In DNA form, the CDR3 reads TGTGCCAGCAGCTTAGCTGGGATCTCCTATAATTCACCCCTCCACTTT.

This clonotype was seen at least ten times. The chain joins TRBV20-1 to TRBJ2-5, with 10 bases lining up with TRBD1. Germline assignment: CDR1 DFQATT and CDR2 SNEGSKA (reference sequence). The V and J ends lost 4 bases and 4 bases, in that order; junction bases with no gene match: 6. This CDR3 has 14 residues. The CDR3: CSATGQGDIETQYF. CDR3 in DNA: TGCAGTGCTACCGGACAGGGGGATATAGAGACCCAGTACTTC.

This clonotype was detected only a few times. The chain joins TRBV7-2 to TRBJ2-7; perhaps TRBD2 as D (5 bases). The CDR3 has 13 amino acids. Trimming took off 5 bases at V and 6 bases at J, with 14 bases between the two ends. Germline V gene sequence: CDR1 SGHTA, CDR2 FQGNSA. In nucleotides, the CDR3 is TGTGCCAGCAGCCTCCTTTCGGGGTTCGAGCAGTACTTC. Translation: CASSLLSGFEQYF.

This clonotype has a handful of counts. The chain has TRBV18 and TRBJ2-1; 10 positions agree with TRBD2. This CDR3 contains 17 residues. The junction had 5 bases not matched to a gene; V was cut back by 2 bases and J by 1 base. CDR1 and CDR2 from the germline V gene are KGHSH and LQKENI. CDR3 sequence: CASSPRASGSSYNEQFF. The CDR3 DNA reads as TGTGCCAGCTCACCAAGGGCTAGCGGGAGTTCCTACAATGAGCAGTTCTTC.

The chain's CDR3 is CSATPQNTEAFF. CDR3 coding DNA: TGCAGTGCTACCCCACAGAACACTGAAGCTTTCTTT. The V call is TRBV20-1, the J call TRBJ1-1, with D unresolved. This CDR3 has 12 residues. V was cut by 4 bases and J by 1 base, with 7 bases left in between. CDR1 DFQATT and CDR2 SNEGSKA come from the germline V gene (reference sequence).

A few counts support this clonotype. This sequence joins TRBV9 and TRBJ2-1; TRBD1 matches at 9 bases. There are 16 residues in the CDR3. Germline V gene data show CDR1 as SGDLS and CDR2 as YYNGEE. Trimming cost V 0 bases and J 10 bases; bases outside gene matches: 11. CDR3 sequence reads: CASSVDSGGTGNEQFF. CDR3 nucleotide sequence: TGTGCCAGCAGCGTAGATTCTGGGGGGACAGGGAACGAGCAGTTCTTC.

The chain uses TRBV4-2 and TRBJ1-4; TRBD1 might be the D (6 bases). Trimming cost V 1 base and J 7 bases, with 16 bases left between them. Per germline, CDR1 LGHNA and CDR2 YNFKEQ. CDR3 length: 16 amino acids. CDR3 in DNA: TGTGCCAGCAGCCAAGTGGCGCGACAGGCGGGTGAAAAACTGTTTTTT. Translation gives CASSQVARQAGEKLFF.

A few counts support this clonotype. The V gene is TRBV18, the J gene TRBJ2-2; 7 bases align to TRBD2. Germline V gene lookup returns CDR1 KGHSH and CDR2 LQKENI. V lost 3 bases to trimming and J lost 4 bases; unmatched junction nucleotides: 5. The length of the CDR3 is 15 residues. The CDR3 DNA reads as TGTGCCAGCTCACCGGGCGGGACTATCACCGGGGAGCTGTTTTTT. Encoded protein: CASSPGGTITGELFF.

This clonotype appeared a single time. The chain employs TRBV20-1 and TRBJ1-1; 7 positions match TRBD1. CDR3 length: 15 amino acids. V lost 0 bases to trimming and J lost 2 bases; unmatched junction nucleotides: 6. Per germline, CDR1 DFQATT and CDR2 SNEGSKA (reference sequence). CDR3 DNA sequence: TGCAGTGCTAGAGATCAGGGGGGGTCCAACACTGAAGCTTTCTTT. It encodes CSARDQGGSNTEAFF.